What follows is one T cell receptor (beta chain) and its context. The sample is drawn from a study of blood T cell repertoires in COVID-19. Turning to the study itself: Whether acute or convalescent, the COVID-19 samples came from the United States, Italy and Spain. The analysed material was cDNA or gDNA that came from T cells, B-cell-depleted T cells, or PBMCs.

The germline V gene has CDR1 SGHTA and CDR2 FQGNSA. CDR3 length equals 16 residues. V shed 5 bases and J 3 bases; nucleotides not matched to a gene: 12. In the 2 weeks before study entry, exposed participants met a COVID-19 case, which was PCR-confirmed or clinician-diagnosed. The assay was immunoSEQ multiplex PCR, and TCRdb's table has in-frame clones only and misses some. The sample comprises about 230,000 clones, approximately 88% of which are singletons, and 3.7% rests with the top ten. The chain recombines TRBV7-2 with TRBJ2-7, with 8 bases identical to TRBD1. Input material: PBMCs or T cells enriched from blood (not recorded which). The TCR comes from a woman aged 30 to 39 who had been exposed to COVID-19. CDR3 sequence: CASSLVETGAGYEQYF. For the CDR3, the DNA is TGTGCCAGCAGCCTAGTCGAGACAGGGGCTGGCTACGAGCAGTACTTC.